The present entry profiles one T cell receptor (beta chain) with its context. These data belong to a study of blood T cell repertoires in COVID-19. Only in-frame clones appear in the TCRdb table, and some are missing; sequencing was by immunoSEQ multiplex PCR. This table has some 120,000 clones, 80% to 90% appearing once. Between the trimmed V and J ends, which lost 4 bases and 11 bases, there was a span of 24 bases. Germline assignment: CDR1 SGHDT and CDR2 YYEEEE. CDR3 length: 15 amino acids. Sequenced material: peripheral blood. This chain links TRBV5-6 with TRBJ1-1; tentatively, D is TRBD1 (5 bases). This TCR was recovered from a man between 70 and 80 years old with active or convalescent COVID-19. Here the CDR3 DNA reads TGTGCCAGCAGCCTCTTACAGGTAGGAGGGAGATTGGCTTTCTTT. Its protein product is CASSLLQVGGRLAFF.